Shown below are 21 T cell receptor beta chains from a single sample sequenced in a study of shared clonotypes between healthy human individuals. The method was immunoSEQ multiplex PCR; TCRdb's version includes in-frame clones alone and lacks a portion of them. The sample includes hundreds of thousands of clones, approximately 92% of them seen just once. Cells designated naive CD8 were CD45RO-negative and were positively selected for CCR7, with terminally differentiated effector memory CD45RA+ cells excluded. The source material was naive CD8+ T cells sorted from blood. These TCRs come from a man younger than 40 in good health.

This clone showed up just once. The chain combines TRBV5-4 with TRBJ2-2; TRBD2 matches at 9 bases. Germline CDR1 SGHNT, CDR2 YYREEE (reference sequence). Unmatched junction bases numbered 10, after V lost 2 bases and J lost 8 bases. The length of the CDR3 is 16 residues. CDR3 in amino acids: CASSLGPSGIEGELFF. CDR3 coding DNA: TGTGCCAGCAGCTTAGGTCCTAGCGGGATCGAGGGGGAGCTGTTTTTT.

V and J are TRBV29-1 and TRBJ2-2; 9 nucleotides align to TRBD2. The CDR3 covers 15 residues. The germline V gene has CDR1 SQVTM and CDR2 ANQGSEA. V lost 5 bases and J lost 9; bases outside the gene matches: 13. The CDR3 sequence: CSVNGRTSECRELFF. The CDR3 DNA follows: TGCAGCGTTAATGGCCGGACTAGCGAGTGCCGGGAGCTGTTTTTT.

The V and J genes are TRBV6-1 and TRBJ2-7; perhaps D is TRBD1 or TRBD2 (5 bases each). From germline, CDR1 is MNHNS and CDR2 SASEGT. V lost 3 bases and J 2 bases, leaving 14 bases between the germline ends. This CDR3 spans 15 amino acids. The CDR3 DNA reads TGTGCCAGCAGTGATTCCCGGGACCGACCCTACGAGCAGTACTTC. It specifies CASSDSRDRPYEQYF.

CDR3 residues: CASSLGGETGKIQETQYF. In nucleotides, the CDR3 is TGTGCCAGCAGCCTAGGTGGGGAGACAGGTAAAATCCAAGAGACCCAGTACTTC. This sequence joins TRBV7-9 and TRBJ2-5, with D possibly TRBD1 on 6 matching bases. CDR3 length: 18 residues. Germline CDR1 is SEHNR and CDR2 is FQNEAQ (reference sequence). V gave up 5 bases and J gave up 1 base, with 23 bases separating them. The full variable domain, completed using reference TRBV7-9 and TRBJ2-5, is DTGVSQNPRHKITKRGQNVTFRCDPISEHNRLYWYRQTLGQGPEFLTYFQNEAQLEKSRLLSDRFSAERPKGSFSTLEIQRTEQGDSAMYLCASSLGGETGKIQETQYFGPGTRLLVL.

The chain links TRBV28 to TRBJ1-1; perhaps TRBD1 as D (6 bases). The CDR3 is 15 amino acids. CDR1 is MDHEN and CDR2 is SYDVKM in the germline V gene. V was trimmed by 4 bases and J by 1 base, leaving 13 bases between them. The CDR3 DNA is TGTGCCAGCAGTTCTTACAGGGTAGCGAACACTGAAGCTTTCTTT. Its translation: CASSSYRVANTEAFF.

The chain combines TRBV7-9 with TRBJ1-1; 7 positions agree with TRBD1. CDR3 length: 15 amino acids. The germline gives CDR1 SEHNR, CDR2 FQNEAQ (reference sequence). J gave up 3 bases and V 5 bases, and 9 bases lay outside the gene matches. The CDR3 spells CASSLSQGGDTEAFF. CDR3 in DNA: TGTGCCAGCAGCCTCTCGCAGGGGGGGGACACTGAAGCTTTCTTT.

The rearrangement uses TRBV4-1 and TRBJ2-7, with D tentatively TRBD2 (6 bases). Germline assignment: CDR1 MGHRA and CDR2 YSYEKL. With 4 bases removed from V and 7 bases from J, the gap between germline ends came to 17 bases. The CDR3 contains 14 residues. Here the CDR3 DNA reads TGCGCCAGCAGCCTAACGGAGGGGAGGCGGGAGCAGTACTTC. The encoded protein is CASSLTEGRREQYF.

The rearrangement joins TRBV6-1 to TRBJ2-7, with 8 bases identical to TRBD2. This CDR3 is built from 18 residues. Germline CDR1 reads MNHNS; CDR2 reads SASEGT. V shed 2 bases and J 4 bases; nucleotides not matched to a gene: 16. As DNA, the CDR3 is TGTGCCAGCAGTGAAAAGGGAGGGAATTGGTCTAGCGGGTACGAGCAGTACTTC. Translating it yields CASSEKGGNWSSGYEQYF.

The CDR3 loop is CASSLQGFYNEQFF. The CDR3 DNA sequence: TGTGCCAGCAGCCTACAGGGATTTTACAATGAGCAGTTCTTC. V and J are TRBV14 and TRBJ2-1; maybe TRBD1 (6 bases). Deletions cut 4 bases from V and 4 bases from J, with 11 bases between. The germline CDR1 and CDR2 sequences are SGHDN and FVKESK. CDR3 length: 14 amino acids.

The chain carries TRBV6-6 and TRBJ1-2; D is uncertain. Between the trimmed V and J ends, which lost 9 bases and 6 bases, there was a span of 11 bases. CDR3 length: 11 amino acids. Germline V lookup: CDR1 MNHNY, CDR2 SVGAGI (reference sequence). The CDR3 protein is CASGPGDGYTF. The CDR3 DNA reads TGTGCCAGTGGACCCGGCGATGGCTACACCTTC.

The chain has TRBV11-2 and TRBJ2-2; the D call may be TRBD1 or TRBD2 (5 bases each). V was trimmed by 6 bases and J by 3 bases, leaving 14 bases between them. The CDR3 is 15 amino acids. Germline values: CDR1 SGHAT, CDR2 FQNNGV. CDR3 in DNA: TGTGCCAGCAGGGAGGAAGGGGTCTACACCGGGGAGCTGTTTTTT. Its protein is CASREEGVYTGELFF.

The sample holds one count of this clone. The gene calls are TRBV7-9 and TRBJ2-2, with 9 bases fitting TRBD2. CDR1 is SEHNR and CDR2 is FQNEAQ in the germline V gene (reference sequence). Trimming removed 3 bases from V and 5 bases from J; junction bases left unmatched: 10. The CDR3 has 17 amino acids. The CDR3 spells CASSFPSGAVRTGELFF. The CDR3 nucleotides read TGTGCCAGCAGCTTCCCTAGCGGGGCAGTACGAACCGGGGAGCTGTTTTTT.

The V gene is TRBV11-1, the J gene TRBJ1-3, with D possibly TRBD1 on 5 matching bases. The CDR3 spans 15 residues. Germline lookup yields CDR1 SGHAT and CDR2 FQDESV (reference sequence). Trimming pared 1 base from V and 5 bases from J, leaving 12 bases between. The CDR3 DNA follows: TGTGCCAGCAGCTTAGGCGGGGGTGGACGAAACACCATATATTTT. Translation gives CASSLGGGGRNTIYF.

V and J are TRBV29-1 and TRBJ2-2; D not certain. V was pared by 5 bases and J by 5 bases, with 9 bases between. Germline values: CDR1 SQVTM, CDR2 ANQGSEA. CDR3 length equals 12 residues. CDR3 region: CSVSSETGELFF. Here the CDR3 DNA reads TGCAGCGTTTCGAGCGAAACCGGGGAGCTGTTTTTT.

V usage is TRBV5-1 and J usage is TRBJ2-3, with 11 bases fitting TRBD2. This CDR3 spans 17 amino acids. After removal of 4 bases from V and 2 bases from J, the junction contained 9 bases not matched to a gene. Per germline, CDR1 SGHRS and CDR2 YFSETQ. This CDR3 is CASSTDGLAGNTDTQYF. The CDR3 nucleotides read TGCGCCAGCAGCACCGACGGACTAGCGGGCAACACAGATACGCAGTATTTT.

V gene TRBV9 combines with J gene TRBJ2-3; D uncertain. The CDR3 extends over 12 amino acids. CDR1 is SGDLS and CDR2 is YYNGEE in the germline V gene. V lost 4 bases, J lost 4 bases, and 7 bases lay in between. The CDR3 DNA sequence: TGTGCCAGCAGCCTTAACCCAGATACGCAGTATTTT. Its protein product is CASSLNPDTQYF.

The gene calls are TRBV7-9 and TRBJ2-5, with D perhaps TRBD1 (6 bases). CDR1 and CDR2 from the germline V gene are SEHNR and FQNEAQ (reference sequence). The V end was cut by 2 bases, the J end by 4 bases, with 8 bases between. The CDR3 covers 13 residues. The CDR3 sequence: CASSLQGLETQYF. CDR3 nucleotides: TGTGCCAGCAGCTTACAGGGGTTAGAGACCCAGTACTTC. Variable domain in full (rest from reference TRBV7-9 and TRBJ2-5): DTGVSQNPRHKITKRGQNVTFRCDPISEHNRLYWYRQTLGQGPEFLTYFQNEAQLEKSRLLSDRFSAERPKGSFSTLEIQRTEQGDSAMYLCASSLQGLETQYFGPGTRLLVL.

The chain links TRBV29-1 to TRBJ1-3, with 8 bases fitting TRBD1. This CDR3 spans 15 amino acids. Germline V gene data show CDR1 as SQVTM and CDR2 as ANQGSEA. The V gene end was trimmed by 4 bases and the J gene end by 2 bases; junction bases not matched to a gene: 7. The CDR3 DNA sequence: TGCAGCGTTGTGAACCAACAGGGGGCTGGAAACACCATATATTTT. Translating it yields CSVVNQQGAGNTIYF.

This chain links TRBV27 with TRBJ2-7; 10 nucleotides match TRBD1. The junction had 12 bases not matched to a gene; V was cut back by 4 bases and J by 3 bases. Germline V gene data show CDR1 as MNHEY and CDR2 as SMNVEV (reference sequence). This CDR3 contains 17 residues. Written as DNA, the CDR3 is TGTGCCAGCAGTTCTTACCAGACCCGGGACAGGGGCTACGAGCAGTACTTC. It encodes CASSSYQTRDRGYEQYF.

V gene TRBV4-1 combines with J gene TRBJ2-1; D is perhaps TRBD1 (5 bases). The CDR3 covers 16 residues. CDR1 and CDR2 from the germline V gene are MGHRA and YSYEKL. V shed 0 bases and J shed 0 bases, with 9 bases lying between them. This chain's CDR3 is CASSQDGAGSYNEQFF. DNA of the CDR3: TGCGCCAGCAGCCAAGATGGGGCAGGCTCCTACAATGAGCAGTTCTTC.

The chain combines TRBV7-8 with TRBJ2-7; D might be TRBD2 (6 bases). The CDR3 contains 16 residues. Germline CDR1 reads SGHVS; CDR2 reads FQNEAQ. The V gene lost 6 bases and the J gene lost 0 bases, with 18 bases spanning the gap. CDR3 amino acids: CASSSWRGGISYEQYF. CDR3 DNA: TGTGCCAGCAGTTCCTGGCGGGGCGGGATCTCCTACGAGCAGTACTTC.